This TCR beta chain is from a study of tumor and adjacent non-tumor tissue in lung cancer. Study in general: On average, productive TCRbeta reads reached some 4.4 million per sample. Findings and caveats of the study: In normal lung, the top 100 clones were significantly more dominant than in tumor. Significantly higher TCR diversity was found in tumor than normal lung.

RNA was extracted from bulk tissue without any cell sorting. The normal lung tissue was taken more than 3 cm from the tumor edge. The CDR3 sequence is 15 residues long. V dropped 7 bases and J dropped 0 bases, with 16 bases sitting between them. Germline values: CDR1 MNHNS, CDR2 SASEGT. This clonotype has ten or more counts. The antigen remains unidentified. A much larger clone lies a single base off, so this may be a read error. The CDR3 carries no conserved terminal phenylalanine or tryptophan, so it likely arises from a read error. Three rounds of nested PCR, following a modified ARM-PCR protocol, produced the TCRbeta library. In TCRdb, the multiplex PCR reads were re-called with MiXCR into one record per CDR3 protein. Of more than 35,000 distinct CDR3 sequences in the sample, roughly 60% were seen once.

Material for sequencing was distant non-tumor lung tissue. J is TRBJ2-7 and V is TRBV6-1, with D tentatively TRBD1 (6 bases). The sequence derives from a woman in her thirties or forties with non-small cell lung cancer. This chain's CDR3 is CASTVIAGVSYEQYL. The CDR3 DNA reads as TGTGCCAGCACAGTTATAGCAGGGGTCTCCTACGAGCAGTACCTC.